This T cell receptor beta chain originates from a study of blood T cell repertoires in COVID-19. At the level of the study: PBMCs, B-cell-depleted T cells, or T cells were the source of the cDNA or gDNA that made up the material.

This clone has more than one count but fewer than ten. V was cut by 6 bases and J by 8 bases, with 16 bases left in between. Germline CDR1 is MDHEN and CDR2 is SYDVKM. The CDR3 covers 14 residues. The repertoire was sequenced with immunoSEQ multiplex PCR; TCRdb's copy has only in-frame clones and lacks some. The data hold approximately 85,000 clones, with 75% to 90% observed a single time. The TCR was taken from a man aged 50-59 years with active or convalescent COVID-19. The material sequenced was peripheral blood. This chain uses TRBV28 with TRBJ1-4; no definite D call. As DNA, the CDR3 is TGTGCCAGCAGCTCCTCTTCCTCCGGGGAAAAACTGTTTTTT. Translation gives CASSSSSSGEKLFF.